This passage covers 17 T cell receptor beta chains from one sample sequenced in a study of cytomegalovirus exposure and HLA in healthy donors. It was with 60 Vbeta and 13 Jbeta primers that the PCR ran. Sequencing used immunoSEQ multiplex PCR; TCRdb keeps in-frame clones, though not all of them. The sample lists 95,000 to 150,000 clones; more than 80% were seen once. The material sequenced was PBMCs. These receptors came from a man in his forties in good health and CMV-seronegative.

This clone is a singleton in its sample. The chain recombines TRBV19 with TRBJ2-7; TRBD2 might be the D (6 bases). This CDR3 has 13 residues. V was shortened by 5 bases and J by 5 bases, with 13 bases between the two germline ends. The germline gives CDR1 LNHDA, CDR2 SQIVND (reference sequence). CDR3 nucleotides: TGTGCCAGTAGTGAGCAGGGAGGTAACGAGCAGTACTTC. Protein: CASSEQGGNEQYF.

The J gene is TRBJ2-7, the V gene TRBV7-2; 9 bases are a match to TRBD1. CDR3 length: 15 amino acids. Trimming took 6 bases from V and 3 from J; bases not matched to a gene: 9. Germline V gives CDR1 SGHTA, CDR2 FQGNSA. CDR3 loop: CASSRDRDTRYEQYF. The CDR3 region has the DNA TGTGCCAGCAGTAGGGACAGGGACACTCGCTACGAGCAGTACTTC. The full variable domain, its missing parts supplied by reference TRBV7-2 and TRBJ2-7, is GAGVSQSPSNKVTEKGKDVELRCDPISGHTALYWYRQSLGQGLEFLIYFQGNSAPDKSGLPSDRFSAERTGGSVSTLTIQRTQQEDSAVYLCASSRDRDTRYEQYFGPGTRLTVT.

The gene calls are TRBV2 and TRBJ1-5, with TRBD1 as a possible D gene (5 bases). The CDR3 length is 13 residues. V lost 3 bases to trimming and J lost 3 bases, with 6 bases between them. Germline CDR1 SNHLY, CDR2 FYNNEI. CDR3 in amino acids: CASSEGPNQPQHF. The DNA of the CDR3 is TGTGCCAGCAGTGAGGGGCCCAATCAGCCCCAGCATTTT.

The V call is TRBV11-2, the J call TRBJ2-7; 11 bases line up with TRBD2. V dropped 2 bases and J dropped 3; count of bases not matched to a gene: 9. The germline V gene encodes CDR1 SGHAT and CDR2 FQNNGV. The CDR3 is made up of 17 amino acids. CDR3 sequence reads: CASSLLNSGRASYEQYF. CDR3 sequence (DNA): TGTGCCAGCAGCTTATTGAATAGCGGGAGGGCCAGCTACGAGCAGTACTTC. The full variable domain, rest sourced from reference TRBV11-2 and TRBJ2-7, is EAGVAQSPRYKIIEKRQSVAFWCNPISGHATLYWYQQILGQGPKLLIQFQNNGVVDDSQLPKDRFSAERLKGVDSTLKIQPAKLEDSAVYLCASSLLNSGRASYEQYFGPGTRLTVT.

J is TRBJ2-1 and V is TRBV7-9, with TRBD1 matching 11 bases. This CDR3 contains 15 residues. Losses at the gene ends were 5 bases for V and 9 bases for J; bases not matched to a gene: 9. The germline V gene has CDR1 SEHNR and CDR2 FQNEAQ (reference sequence). CDR3 residues: CASSHWGTGGLEQFF. CDR3 DNA: TGTGCCAGCAGCCACTGGGGGACAGGGGGTCTTGAGCAGTTCTTC.

V gene TRBV18 combines with J gene TRBJ1-5; TRBD1 matches 8 bases. CDR1 and CDR2 (germline): KGHSH, LQKENI. The junction had 6 bases not matched to a gene; V was cut back by 3 bases and J by 2 bases. The length of the CDR3 is 16 residues. CDR3 in amino acids: CASSPTTGVGNQPQHF. The CDR3 DNA reads TGTGCCAGCTCACCTACGACAGGGGTGGGCAATCAGCCCCAGCATTTT.

The CDR3 here is CASSRGQGPHEKLFF. As DNA, the CDR3 is TGTGCCAGCAGCCGAGGACAGGGCCCCCATGAAAAACTGTTTTTT. The chain recombines TRBV7-2 with TRBJ1-4; 8 positions match TRBD1. This CDR3 spans 15 amino acids. Germline loops: CDR1 SGHTA, CDR2 FQGNSA. V gave up 5 bases and J gave up 6 bases; unmatched junction bases: 8.

The chain combines TRBV9 with TRBJ2-1; 8 bases agree with TRBD1. V shed 0 bases, J shed 1 base, and the junction held 3 bases outside the gene matches. This CDR3 comprises 16 residues. Per the germline V gene, CDR1 is SGDLS and CDR2 is YYNGEE. CDR3 bases: TGTGCCAGCAGCGTAGTCCAGGGGGCTTCCTACAATGAGCAGTTCTTC. It specifies CASSVVQGASYNEQFF.

The chain recombines TRBV7-9 with TRBJ2-7; TRBD2 might be the D (6 bases). V lost 3 bases and J 2 bases, leaving 11 bases between the germline ends. Germline lookup yields CDR1 SEHNR and CDR2 FQNEAQ (reference sequence). The CDR3 runs to 14 residues. DNA of the CDR3: TGTGCCAGCAGCTTCCGGAGGGAGGCCTACGAGCAGTACTTC. Its protein product is CASSFRREAYEQYF.

The genes are TRBV7-2 and TRBJ2-2, with D tentatively TRBD1 (5 bases). Germline values: CDR1 SGHTA, CDR2 FQGNSA. CDR3 length: 14 residues. The V and J ends lost 2 bases and 6 bases respectively, with 10 bases between them. CDR3 protein: CASSLLRVAGELFF. DNA of the CDR3: TGTGCCAGCAGCTTACTCAGGGTGGCCGGGGAGCTGTTTTTT.

J is TRBJ1-5 and V is TRBV19; 8 bases fit TRBD1. In germline, CDR1 is LNHDA, CDR2 SQIVND (reference sequence). The CDR3 loop spans 15 amino acids. The J segment lost 2 bases and the V segment lost 6 bases, leaving 6 bases of the junction unmatched. The CDR3 reads CASSNRQGRNQPQHF. Here the CDR3 DNA reads TGTGCCAGTAGCAACCGACAGGGGCGCAATCAGCCCCAGCATTTT.

CDR3 DNA: TGTGCCAGCAGCTTAGTCATGGACAGGGGTGAGACCCAGTACTTC. Translated: CASSLVMDRGETQYF. The rearrangement links TRBV7-9 to TRBJ2-5; 9 nucleotides agree with TRBD1. This CDR3 is 15 amino acids long. The germline gives CDR1 SEHNR, CDR2 FQNEAQ (reference sequence). The V and J ends lost 1 base and 5 bases, in that order; junction bases with no gene match: 5.

The V and J genes are TRBV19 and TRBJ1-3; D is unclear. The V end was cut by 4 bases, the J end by 0 bases, with 10 bases between. Looked up from germline, CDR1 is LNHDA and CDR2 is SQIVND (reference sequence). This CDR3 region has 15 residues. CDR3: CASSRYTDSGNTIYF. The CDR3 DNA follows: TGTGCCAGTAGTAGGTACACAGACTCTGGAAACACCATATATTTT.

This chain uses TRBV30 with TRBJ2-3; 12 bases fit TRBD2. The CDR3 is 15 amino acids. The V and J ends lost 4 bases and 2 bases, in that order; junction bases with no gene match: 4. The germline V gene encodes CDR1 GTSNPN and CDR2 SVGIG (reference sequence). CDR3 nucleotide sequence: TGTGCCTGGACCAGGACTAGCGGGAACACAGATACGCAGTATTTT. Protein sequence: CAWTRTSGNTDTQYF.

The chain is built from TRBV6-5 and TRBJ1-1; D is unclear. The CDR3 length is 11 residues. The V gene lost 5 bases and the J gene lost 7 bases, with 8 bases spanning the gap. CDR1 and CDR2 from the germline V gene are MNHEY and SVGAGI. Here the CDR3 reads CASSTEYEAFF. DNA for the CDR3: TGTGCCAGCAGTACAGAGTATGAAGCTTTCTTT.

This clone was seen once. The chain has TRBV7-2 and TRBJ2-3; possibly TRBD1 for D (5 bases). V gave up 5 bases and J gave up 1 base, with 10 bases separating them. Per the germline V gene, CDR1 is SGHTA and CDR2 is FQGNSA. This CDR3 comprises 14 residues. In DNA, the CDR3 is TGTGCCAGCAGCCCGTCGACAGGCACAGATACGCAGTATTTT. It codes for CASSPSTGTDTQYF. Variable domain in full (rest from reference TRBV7-2 and TRBJ2-3): GAGVSQSPSNKVTEKGKDVELRCDPISGHTALYWYRQSLGQGLEFLIYFQGNSAPDKSGLPSDRFSAERTGGSVSTLTIQRTQQEDSAVYLCASSPSTGTDTQYFGPGTRLTVL.

The chain combines TRBV7-9 with TRBJ1-1; the match to TRBD1 covers 7 bases. V dropped 4 bases and J dropped 0; count of bases not matched to a gene: 5. CDR3 length equals 15 residues. CDR1 and CDR2 from the germline V gene are SEHNR and FQNEAQ (reference sequence). The CDR3 loop reads CASSSRGQLNTEAFF. The CDR3 bases are TGTGCCAGCAGCTCACGGGGACAGCTGAACACTGAAGCTTTCTTT.